This TCR beta chain came from a study of CXCR3-negative and CXCR3-positive naive CD8 T cells. Notes on the study in general: Both of the naive subsets showed about the same high diversity, but memory CD8+ cells had much less.

CD45RO-CCR7+CD27+CD95- characterized naive CD8+ T cells. This CDR3 region has 16 residues. CDR1 SNHLY and CDR2 FYNNEI come from the germline V gene. Remarks on this clonotype: Its cognate antigen is unknown.

5' RACE that incorporated UMI labels was used to prepare the TRB cDNA libraries. TCRdb re-called the 5' RACE reads and gives one entry per CDR3 protein, without DNA. With about 80,000 distinct CDR3 sequences in the sample, the ten largest clones hold around 1.4%. This clonotype was sampled from a human donor in good health. Some clones in this sample may be carry-over from other donors' samples. Sequencing was performed on naive CXCR3- CD8+ T cells from blood. Regarding subset: CD45RO-CCR7+CD27+CD95- naive CD8+ T cells lacking CXCR3 (TNR3-). V usage is TRBV2 and J usage is TRBJ2-1; TCRdb's D gene call, TRBD2, goes unchecked for lack of DNA. The chain's CDR3 is CASSELASGSSGEQFF.